This TCR beta chain comes out of a study of OX40 agonist ivuxolimab in advanced cancers. Study-level information: Ivuxolimab was delivered to patients intravenously every 2 weeks at doses spanning 0.01 to 10 mg/kg.

Comment on this clone: Antigen: not known.

The CDR3 runs 19 residues. Per germline, CDR1 SGHRS and CDR2 YFSETQ. Trimming removed 0 bases from V and 5 bases from J, with 23 bases in between. Method: immunoSEQ multiplex PCR; TCRdb's copy keeps in-frame clones and lacks some. The sample contains fewer than 65,000 clones, roughly 84% of which appear only once. Study results and caveats: Among T cells, CD8+ cells averaged more expanded clones than CD4+ cells. At doses 0.1 to 3.0 mg/kg, CD4+ and CD8+ clones expanded.

The clonotype originates from an adult with an advanced solid tumor such as melanoma, head and neck, liver or kidney cancer. The V gene is TRBV5-1, the J gene TRBJ1-4; tentative D call: TRBD1 (5 bases). The input for sequencing was CD4+ or CD8+ T cells sorted from blood, taken in a trial of the OX40 agonist ivuxolimab. CDR3 bases: TGCGCCAGCAGCTTGGCCTCCCCGGGGCCGGCCGGAGGGAATGAAAAACTGTTTTTT. Protein sequence: CASSLASPGPAGGNEKLFF.